Below, 24 T cell receptor beta chains from the same sample are listed, as sequenced in a study of neoadjuvant anti-PD-1 for oral cavity cancer. Profiled with immunoSEQ multiplex PCR; TCRdb holds only in-frame clones, not every one. The sample consists of 10,000 to 15,000 clones, about three fifths of them appearing once. The sequencing used tumor tissue, collected before nivolumab (anti-PD-1) treatment. The receptors shown here come from a person aged 35 to 85 with oral cavity squamous cell carcinoma.

The chain couples TRBV28 to TRBJ1-2; 7 positions agree with TRBD1. V shed 6 bases and J 6 bases; nucleotides not matched to a gene: 13. From germline, CDR1 is MDHEN and CDR2 SYDVKM. CDR3 size: 15 residues. The CDR3 loop is CASRRGGGTGDGYTF. The DNA of the CDR3 is TGTGCCAGCAGAAGAGGAGGGGGCACTGGGGATGGCTACACCTTC.

The V call is TRBV5-4, the J call TRBJ2-3; the D is unclear. V was shortened by 2 bases and J by 2 bases, with 6 bases between the two germline ends. The CDR3 totals 13 residues. The germline CDR1 and CDR2 sequences are SGHNT and YYREEE (reference sequence). The CDR3 nucleotides are TGTGCCAGCAGCTTAGACCCCACAGATACGCAGTATTTT. Amino acids: CASSLDPTDTQYF. Filled out from reference TRBV5-4 and TRBJ2-3, the complete variable domain reads ETGVTQSPTHLIKTRGQQVTLRCSSQSGHNTVSWYQQALGQGPQFIFQYYREEENGRGNFPPRFSGLQFPNYSSELNVNALELDDSALYLCASSLDPTDTQYFGPGTRLTVL.

This clone was seen a few times. V usage is TRBV7-9 and J usage is TRBJ2-7; D gene unclear. The CDR3 has 13 amino acids. Deletions cut 1 base from V and 7 bases from J, with 11 bases between. CDR1 is SEHNR, CDR2 FQNEAQ, per germline (reference sequence). The CDR3: CASSLESPREQYF. CDR3 sequence (DNA): TGTGCCAGCAGCTTAGAGAGCCCCCGGGAGCAGTACTTC.

This sequence joins TRBV5-6 and TRBJ2-1; 7 nucleotides agree with TRBD2. The CDR3 length is 14 residues. Trimming took 1 base from V and 3 from J; bases not matched to a gene: 1. The germline V gene encodes CDR1 SGHDT and CDR2 YYEEEE. CDR3 sequence reads: CASSLPSGYNEQFF. As DNA, the CDR3 is TGTGCCAGCAGCTTGCCTAGCGGCTACAATGAGCAGTTCTTC.

The V call is TRBV7-8, the J call TRBJ2-7; tentatively, D is TRBD1 or TRBD2 (6 bases each). Trimming left V 5 bases short and J 4 bases short, with 15 bases between. CDR1 and CDR2 from the germline V gene are SGHVS and FQNEAQ. This CDR3 region has 14 residues. The CDR3: CASSTERGDYEQYF. The CDR3 coding sequence is TGTGCCAGCAGCACCGAGAGGGGGGATTACGAGCAGTACTTC.

The chain joins TRBV19 to TRBJ2-1; D may be TRBD1 (5 bases). The V gene's germline CDR1 is LNHDA and CDR2 SQIVND (reference sequence). V lost 5 bases to trimming and J lost 7 bases, with 15 bases between them. CDR3 length: 14 amino acids. As DNA, the CDR3 is TGTGCCAGTAGTTTCTCCCAGGGTCTTAATGAGCAGTTCTTC. It codes for CASSFSQGLNEQFF.

This clone is medium-sized by share. This sequence joins TRBV11-1 and TRBJ2-1, with a weak D call TRBD2 (6 bases). CDR1 and CDR2 from the germline V gene are SGHAT and FQDESV (reference sequence). Deletions cut 3 bases from V and 2 bases from J, with 11 bases between. There are 15 residues in the CDR3. The CDR3 here is CASSFRRDPYNEQFF. The CDR3 region has the DNA TGTGCCAGCAGCTTTAGGCGGGATCCCTACAATGAGCAGTTCTTC.

V usage is TRBV29-1 and J usage is TRBJ2-1, with D perhaps given as TRBD1 or TRBD2 (7 bases each). Looked up from germline, CDR1 is SQVTM and CDR2 is ANQGSEA. The germline V and J ends were trimmed by 4 bases and 4 bases, with 14 bases remaining between them. The CDR3 is made up of 14 amino acids. The CDR3 spells CSVVAGGAYNEQFF. The CDR3, as DNA: TGCAGCGTTGTGGCAGGGGGGGCGTACAATGAGCAGTTCTTC.

The CDR3: CASSVFSGSAWEQYF. Here the CDR3 DNA reads TGTGCCAGCAGTGTTTTTAGCGGCTCTGCTTGGGAGCAGTACTTC. The chain joins TRBV6-1 to TRBJ2-7; a possible D gene is TRBD2 (6 bases). This CDR3 has 15 residues. Trimming stripped 4 bases from V and 7 bases from J, with 20 bases between. The germline V gene encodes CDR1 MNHNS and CDR2 SASEGT.

This clone was found a few times. The rearrangement links TRBV28 to TRBJ1-5; 7 bases fit TRBD1. Germline trimming cut 4 bases from V and 3 bases from J; bases unmatched to any gene: 12. This CDR3 has 17 residues. Per the germline V gene, CDR1 is MDHEN and CDR2 is SYDVKM. The CDR3 protein is CASSSRTRTGINQPQHF. The CDR3 nucleotides are TGTGCCAGCAGTTCCCGAACCAGGACAGGTATCAATCAGCCCCAGCATTTT. Variable domain in full (rest from reference TRBV28 and TRBJ1-5): DVKVTQSSRYLVKRTGEKVFLECVQDMDHENMFWYRQDPGLGLRLIYFSYDVKMKEKGDIPEGYSVSREKKERFSLILESASTNQTSMYLCASSSRTRTGINQPQHFGDGTRLSIL.

This sequence joins TRBV5-1 and TRBJ2-1; D is possibly TRBD1 (6 bases). Germline V lookup: CDR1 SGHRS, CDR2 YFSETQ. The CDR3 is 15 amino acids. Deletions cut 4 bases from V and 7 bases from J, with 18 bases between. The CDR3: CASSLTQGLANEQFF. The CDR3 nucleotides are TGCGCCAGCAGCCTAACACAGGGTCTGGCGAATGAGCAGTTCTTC.

The chain couples TRBV2 to TRBJ2-5; D is unclear. This CDR3 has 18 residues. Germline V gives CDR1 SNHLY, CDR2 FYNNEI. V was pared by 6 bases and J by 3 bases, with 26 bases between. CDR3: CASSHLATAFQPEETQYF. The CDR3 DNA sequence: TGTGCCAGCAGCCACCTCGCCACGGCTTTTCAACCAGAAGAGACCCAGTACTTC.

This sequence joins TRBV7-9 and TRBJ2-1; 7 bases line up with TRBD1. Germline V gene lookup returns CDR1 SEHNR and CDR2 FQNEAQ (reference sequence). The trim removed 5 bases at V and 6 bases at J, leaving 7 bases unmatched. CDR3 length equals 14 residues. CDR3 sequence (DNA): TGTGCCAGCAGCGCCTCGACAGGGTTCAATGAGCAGTTCTTC. Translating gives CASSASTGFNEQFF. The full variable domain, with the rest looked up from reference TRBV7-9 and TRBJ2-1, is DTGVSQNPRHKITKRGQNVTFRCDPISEHNRLYWYRQTLGQGPEFLTYFQNEAQLEKSRLLSDRFSAERPKGSFSTLEIQRTEQGDSAMYLCASSASTGFNEQFFGPGTRLTVL.

The chain is built from TRBV7-9 and TRBJ2-1; 9 nucleotides agree with TRBD1. Per germline, CDR1 SEHNR and CDR2 FQNEAQ (reference sequence). The CDR3 contains 14 residues. V was clipped by 6 bases and J by 4 bases; unmatched bases: 4. The CDR3 sequence: CASRQGQGYNEQFF. The CDR3 DNA is TGTGCCAGCAGACAGGGACAGGGATACAATGAGCAGTTCTTC.

V is TRBV7-9 and J is TRBJ1-4; D uncertain. CDR1 is SEHNR and CDR2 is FQNEAQ in the germline V gene (reference sequence). The CDR3 totals 13 residues. Trimming cost V 1 base and J 7 bases, with 7 bases left between them. CDR3 sequence: CASSLGPLEKLFF. CDR3 bases: TGTGCCAGCAGCTTAGGACCCCTTGAAAAACTGTTTTTT.

Judged by abundance, this clone is medium-sized (0.01 to 0.1%). The gene calls are TRBV7-8 and TRBJ1-4; 7 bases line up with TRBD1. The CDR3 contains 15 residues. V was pared by 5 bases and J by 4 bases, with 7 bases of the junction left unmatched. Germline loops: CDR1 SGHVS, CDR2 FQNEAQ. The CDR3 DNA reads TGTGCCAGCAGCCCCCGACAGGGTTTTAATGAAAAACTGTTTTTT. It is translated as CASSPRQGFNEKLFF.

This clone appeared a few times. The V gene is TRBV30, the J gene TRBJ1-1; maybe TRBD1 (5 bases). There are 11 residues in the CDR3. V lost 4 bases to trimming and J lost 5 bases, with 8 bases between them. The germline V gene has CDR1 GTSNPN and CDR2 SVGIG (reference sequence). CDR3 in amino acids: CAWTWGTEAFF. In nucleotides, the CDR3 is TGTGCCTGGACCTGGGGGACTGAAGCTTTCTTT.

As DNA, the CDR3 is TGTGCCAGCGGACCGGAAGATCAGCCCCAGCATTTT. It yields the protein CASGPEDQPQHF. The chain combines TRBV7-9 with TRBJ1-5, with D uncertain. This CDR3 spans 12 amino acids. Germline V CDR1 and CDR2: SEHNR, FQNEAQ (reference sequence). The V end was cut by 8 bases, the J end by 5 bases, with 10 bases between.

CDR3 sequence: CASSRGDLGTNEKLFF. CDR3 coding DNA: TGTGCCAGCAGCAGAGGGGACCTCGGAACTAATGAAAAACTGTTTTTT. The chain recombines TRBV7-9 with TRBJ1-4; D perhaps matches TRBD1 (5 bases). Trimming shortened V by 5 bases and J by 1 base, and 14 bases separated the two germline ends. Germline V lookup: CDR1 SEHNR, CDR2 FQNEAQ (reference sequence). The CDR3 sequence is 16 residues long. The variable domain in full, with the rest retrieved from reference TRBV7-9 and TRBJ1-4, is DTGVSQNPRHKITKRGQNVTFRCDPISEHNRLYWYRQTLGQGPEFLTYFQNEAQLEKSRLLSDRFSAERPKGSFSTLEIQRTEQGDSAMYLCASSRGDLGTNEKLFFGSGTQLSVL.

This clone was seen a handful of times. The genes are TRBV10-3 and TRBJ1-1, with TRBD1 identical over 7 bases. This CDR3 contains 15 residues. Germline CDR1 ENHRY, CDR2 SYGVKD. V lost 4 bases, J lost 3 bases, and 8 bases stayed unmatched. The CDR3, as DNA: TGTGCCATCAGTGTTGAAGGACAGGACGACACTGAAGCTTTCTTT. It is translated as CAISVEGQDDTEAFF.

The chain joins TRBV2 to TRBJ2-2, with 7 bases that match TRBD1. The germline gives CDR1 SNHLY, CDR2 FYNNEI. Trimming took 6 bases from V and 1 from J; bases not matched to a gene: 2. This CDR3 has 14 amino acids. Here the CDR3 reads CASSWTGNTGELFF. The CDR3 coding sequence is TGTGCCAGCAGCTGGACAGGGAACACCGGGGAGCTGTTTTTT. Complete variable domain (other parts from reference TRBV2 and TRBJ2-2): EPEVTQTPSHQVTQMGQEVILRCVPISNHLYFYWYRQILGQKVEFLVSFYNNEISEKSEIFDDQFSVERPDGSNFTLKIRSTKLEDSAMYFCASSWTGNTGELFFGEGSRLTVL.

The chain couples TRBV19 to TRBJ2-1, with 9 bases fitting TRBD1. V trimming: 4 bases; J trimming: 9 bases; junction bases outside the gene matches: 7. CDR1 is LNHDA, CDR2 SQIVND, per germline (reference sequence). This CDR3 has 14 residues. CDR3 region: CASSKGQGISEQFF. CDR3 in DNA: TGTGCCAGTAGTAAAGGACAGGGGATTAGTGAGCAGTTCTTC. Drawing the rest from reference TRBV19 and TRBJ2-1, the complete variable domain is DGGITQSPKYLFRKEGQNVTLSCEQNLNHDAMYWYRQDPGQGLRLIYYSQIVNDFQKGDIAEGYSVSREKKESFPLTVTSAQKNPTAFYLCASSKGQGISEQFFGPGTRLTVL.

This chain links TRBV6-1 with TRBJ2-1; D is uncertain. V was clipped by 4 bases and J by 6 bases, with 7 bases between them. The germline V gene has CDR1 MNHNS and CDR2 SASEGT. This CDR3 is built from 12 residues. DNA for the CDR3: TGTGCCAGCAGTGGGGTGGTCAATGAGCAGTTCTTC. This codes for CASSGVVNEQFF.

This sequence joins TRBV10-2 and TRBJ1-1; D not resolved. Germline V gene sequence: CDR1 WSHSY, CDR2 SAAADI. With 1 base removed from V and 4 bases from J, the gap between germline ends came to 10 bases. CDR3 size: 14 residues. The CDR3 sequence is CASSEFWGFTEAFF. CDR3 sequence (DNA): TGCGCCAGCAGTGAGTTTTGGGGATTCACTGAAGCTTTCTTT.